These 24 T cell receptor beta chains share one sample of origin, sequenced in a study of blood T cell repertoires in COVID-19. Sequenced by immunoSEQ multiplex PCR; TCRdb stores in-frame clones only, minus some. The sample holds over 200,000 clones, approximately 90% seen once. Sequenced: peripheral blood. The receptors were gathered from a woman in her thirties or forties who had recovered from COVID-19.

This chain links TRBV4-3 with TRBJ1-1, with 10 bases lining up with TRBD1. The CDR3 has 16 residues. CDR1 and CDR2 (germline): LGHNA, YSLEER. The trim removed 4 bases at V and 6 bases at J, leaving 11 bases unmatched. The CDR3 loop reads CASSLTPGQGSPEAFF. CDR3 bases: TGCGCCAGCAGCCTGACCCCGGGACAGGGGTCCCCTGAAGCTTTCTTT.

The rearrangement links TRBV11-2 to TRBJ1-2, with a tentative D call TRBD1 (6 bases). CDR1 is SGHAT, CDR2 FQNNGV, per germline. V was cut by 5 bases and J by 5 bases, with 18 bases left in between. CDR3 length equals 15 residues. CDR3 DNA sequence: TGTGCCAGCAGCCCCGTGGGGGGGCTGTCGTATGGCTACACCTTC. This gives the protein CASSPVGGLSYGYTF.

The V gene is TRBV9, the J gene TRBJ1-4, with no clear D. Trimming took off 4 bases at V and 0 bases at J, with 10 bases between the two ends. Germline-derived CDR1 and CDR2 are SGDLS and YYNGEE. The CDR3 has 15 residues. CDR3 protein: CASSPRRATNEKLFF. As DNA, the CDR3 is TGTGCCAGCAGCCCCCGCCGGGCAACTAATGAAAAACTGTTTTTT. The variable domain in full, completed from reference TRBV9 and TRBJ1-4, reads DSGVTQTPKHLITATGQRVTLRCSPRSGDLSVYWYQQSLDQGLQFLIQYYNGEERAKGNILERFSAQQFPDLHSELNLSSLELGDSALYFCASSPRRATNEKLFFGSGTQLSVL.

This clone showed up just once. The sample has other DNA sequences that encode this CDR3 too. The rearrangement uses TRBV20-1 and TRBJ1-1; D unresolved. Looked up from germline, CDR1 is DFQATT and CDR2 is SNEGSKA (reference sequence). The V end lost 3 bases, the J end lost 0 bases, and 8 bases lay between the germline ends. The CDR3 covers 13 residues. CDR3: CSASSPMNTEAFF. In DNA, the CDR3 is TGCAGTGCTAGTTCCCCCATGAACACTGAAGCTTTCTTT.

The V and J genes are TRBV7-2 and TRBJ2-1; D is unresolved. The CDR3 sequence is 17 residues long. The germline CDR1 and CDR2 sequences are SGHTA and FQGNSA. The V end was cut by 2 bases, the J end by 10 bases, with 24 bases between. CDR3 sequence (DNA): TGTGCCAGCAGCTTATCCCCTGCGGATCCCTCCCAATGGGAGCAGTTCTTC. This encodes CASSLSPADPSQWEQFF.

V is TRBV9 and J is TRBJ1-2; no firm D call. V was clipped by 4 bases and J by 1 base, with 14 bases between them. The CDR3 sequence is 15 residues long. CDR1 and CDR2 (germline): SGDLS, YYNGEE. CDR3 sequence reads: CASSTRPGGNYGYTF. CDR3 nucleotide sequence: TGTGCCAGCAGCACCCGTCCGGGAGGTAACTATGGCTACACCTTC.

The chain couples TRBV7-2 to TRBJ2-2, with 8 bases lining up with TRBD1. The CDR3 consists of 14 residues. Germline-derived CDR1 and CDR2 are SGHTA and FQGNSA. The V and J ends lost 2 bases and 7 bases, in that order; junction bases with no gene match: 3. In nucleotides, the CDR3 is TGTGCCAGCAGCTTACAGGGACAGGTCGGGGAGCTGTTTTTT. This encodes CASSLQGQVGELFF.

The V call is TRBV6-5, the J call TRBJ2-3; possibly TRBD1 for D (7 bases). The CDR3 has 16 amino acids. Germline loops: CDR1 MNHEY, CDR2 SVGAGI. Trimming removed 4 bases from V and 6 bases from J, with 20 bases in between. The CDR3 DNA reads TGTGCCAGCAGTTCCCCGACAGGGCCCCGGGGGGATACGCAGTATTTT. Protein sequence: CASSSPTGPRGDTQYF.

Only one count was recorded for this clone. V gene TRBV5-4 combines with J gene TRBJ1-2; D possibly corresponds to TRBD1 (6 bases). The germline CDR1 and CDR2 sequences are SGHNT and YYREEE (reference sequence). The length of the CDR3 is 15 residues. V lost 4 bases, J lost 6 bases, and 19 bases lay in between. CDR3 bases: TGTGCCAGCAGCCACGGACTCGGGACACCAGATGGCTACACCTTC. The encoded protein is CASSHGLGTPDGYTF.

This chain connects TRBV12-1 to TRBJ1-5. TRBV12-1 has pseudogene status. The CDR3 is 14 amino acids. Here the CDR3 reads CASRGDWGCCPQHF. The CDR3 nucleotides read TGTGCCAGCCGGGGGGACTGGGGCTGTTGTCCCCAGCATTTT.

This chain connects TRBV2 to TRBJ1-2, with a possible D match to TRBD1 (5 bases). This CDR3 spans 12 amino acids. Trimming took off 6 bases at V and 4 bases at J, with 9 bases between the two ends. Per germline, CDR1 SNHLY and CDR2 FYNNEI. The DNA for the CDR3 is TGTGCCAGCAGCGCGGGACCCTATGGCTACACCTTC. Amino acids: CASSAGPYGYTF. Full variable domain (rest looked up from reference TRBV2 and TRBJ1-2): EPEVTQTPSHQVTQMGQEVILRCVPISNHLYFYWYRQILGQKVEFLVSFYNNEISEKSEIFDDQFSVERPDGSNFTLKIRSTKLEDSAMYFCASSAGPYGYTFGSGTRLTVV.

The rearrangement links TRBV15 to TRBJ2-4; 9 bases are a match to TRBD2. Germline CDR1 reads LNHNV; CDR2 reads YYDKDF (reference sequence). The length of the CDR3 is 16 residues. The V segment lost 5 bases and the J segment 7 bases; nucleotides outside the gene matches: 12. The CDR3 DNA follows: TGTGCCACCAGCCCTCGGCGGGGGGGGGCGAGGAACATTCAGTACTTC. This codes for CATSPRRGGARNIQYF. Supplemented by reference TRBV15 and TRBJ2-4, the full variable domain reads DAMVIQNPRYQVTQFGKPVTLSCSQTLNHNVMYWYQQKSSQAPKLLFHYYDKDFNNEADTPDNFQSRRPNTSFCFLDIRSPGLGDTAMYLCATSPRRGGARNIQYFGAGTRLSVL.

This clone has only a few counts. The chain carries TRBV6-6 and TRBJ2-7; 8 nucleotides agree with TRBD2. Germline values: CDR1 MNHNY, CDR2 SVGAGI (reference sequence). The CDR3 contains 15 residues. The junction had 4 bases not matched to a gene; V was cut back by 0 bases and J by 3 bases. The CDR3 reads CASSYSGLADYEQYF. CDR3 sequence (DNA): TGTGCCAGCAGTTACTCTGGACTAGCCGACTACGAGCAGTACTTC.

V usage is TRBV7-9 and J usage is TRBJ2-7; 8 bases agree with TRBD1. V gave up 5 bases and J gave up 2 bases; unmatched junction bases: 11. This CDR3 spans 16 amino acids. Germline V gene data show CDR1 as SEHNR and CDR2 as FQNEAQ (reference sequence). The CDR3, as DNA: TGTGCCAGCAGCCCCGCCGAAGGACAGGGCACCTACGAGCAGTACGTC. Protein product: CASSPAEGQGTYEQYV.

This chain uses TRBV5-1 with TRBJ2-2, with D possibly being TRBD2 (6 bases). Per the germline V gene, CDR1 is SGHRS and CDR2 is YFSETQ. V was pared by 4 bases and J by 0 bases, with 10 bases between. The CDR3 runs 15 residues. The CDR3 bases are TGCGCCAGCAGCCAGGGACTCGCGAACACCGGGGAGCTGTTTTTT. Amino acid sequence: CASSQGLANTGELFF.

The chain links TRBV18 to TRBJ2-5; 7 nucleotides match TRBD2. After removal of 0 bases from V and 6 bases from J, the junction contained 7 bases not matched to a gene. CDR3 length: 15 residues. Germline V gene data show CDR1 as KGHSH and CDR2 as LQKENI. CDR3 DNA sequence: TGTGCCAGCTCACCACCAGTAGCGGGTAGGAAGACCCAGTACTTC. It encodes CASSPPVAGRKTQYF.

The chain is built from TRBV19 and TRBJ1-4; D unresolved. The ends were cut back, 5 bases at V and 8 bases at J, with 9 bases in the middle. CDR3 size: 12 residues. Per the germline V gene, CDR1 is LNHDA and CDR2 is SQIVND (reference sequence). CDR3 protein: CASSCRGEKLFF. For the CDR3, the DNA is TGTGCCAGTAGTTGTAGAGGGGAAAAACTGTTTTTT.

V is TRBV30 and J is TRBJ2-1, with TRBD1 as a possible D gene (5 bases). This CDR3 has 14 amino acids. V was trimmed by 0 bases and J by 1 base, leaving 7 bases between them. Germline V gives CDR1 GTSNPN, CDR2 SVGIG (reference sequence). The chain's CDR3 is CAWSVGASYNEQFF. The CDR3 coding sequence is TGTGCCTGGAGTGTAGGGGCTTCCTACAATGAGCAGTTCTTC. Drawing the rest from reference TRBV30 and TRBJ2-1, the complete variable domain is SQTIHQWPATLVQPVGSPLSLECTVEGTSNPNLYWYRQAAGRGLQLLFYSVGIGQISSEVPQNLSASRPQDRQFILSSKKLLLSDSGFYLCAWSVGASYNEQFFGPGTRLTVL.

A remark on this clone: Other DNA sequences in the same sample also yield this CDR3. The chain is built from TRBV29-1 and TRBJ1-1; 9 nucleotides line up with TRBD1. V lost 7 bases and J lost 1; bases outside the gene matches: 7. CDR1 and CDR2 (germline): SQVTM, ANQGSEA. The CDR3 extends over 14 amino acids. CDR3 protein: CSARTGAGNTEAFF. The CDR3 DNA follows: TGCAGCGCCCGGACAGGGGCCGGGAACACTGAAGCTTTCTTT.

V is TRBV30 and J is TRBJ1-6; D is perhaps TRBD1 (6 bases). Trimming removed 1 base at V and 9 bases at J, with 13 bases between. The CDR3 runs to 14 residues. Germline V gene lookup returns CDR1 GTSNPN and CDR2 SVGIG (reference sequence). The CDR3 is CAWSAGTWGSPLHF. In DNA, the CDR3 is TGTGCCTGGAGTGCCGGGACATGGGGTTCACCCCTCCACTTT. The variable domain in full, with the rest retrieved from reference TRBV30 and TRBJ1-6, is SQTIHQWPATLVQPVGSPLSLECTVEGTSNPNLYWYRQAAGRGLQLLFYSVGIGQISSEVPQNLSASRPQDRQFILSSKKLLLSDSGFYLCAWSAGTWGSPLHFGNGTRLTVT.

The gene calls are TRBV11-3 and TRBJ2-7, with TRBD1 matching over 8 bases. In germline, CDR1 is SGHNT, CDR2 YENEEA. This CDR3 comprises 15 residues. The V segment lost 0 bases and the J segment 2 bases; nucleotides outside the gene matches: 3. The CDR3 region has the DNA TGTGCCAGCAGCTTAGACCCGACAGGGGCCTACGAGCAGTACTTC. Protein sequence: CASSLDPTGAYEQYF. The full variable domain, completed using reference TRBV11-3 and TRBJ2-7, is EAGVVQSPRYKIIEKKQPVAFWCNPISGHNTLYWYLQNLGQGPELLIRYENEEAVDDSQLPKDRFSAERLKGVDSTLKIQPAELGDSAVYLCASSLDPTGAYEQYFGPGTRLTVT.

The genes are TRBV30 and TRBJ1-2, with TRBD1 as a possible D gene (5 bases). Per the germline V gene, CDR1 is GTSNPN and CDR2 is SVGIG (reference sequence). CDR3 length equals 10 residues. CDR3 residues: CAMGRGGYTF. The CDR3 DNA reads TGTGCTATGGGCCGGGGGGGCTACACCTTC.

The gene calls are TRBV4-1 and TRBJ2-6, with a weak D call TRBD1 (5 bases). V gave up 2 bases and J gave up 1 base, with 18 bases separating them. From germline, CDR1 is MGHRA and CDR2 YSYEKL. The CDR3 is 19 amino acids. In nucleotides, the CDR3 is TGCGCCAGCAGCCAACCCCGGCAGGGCGCCCCTTCTGGGGCCAACGTCCTGACTTTC. Residues: CASSQPRQGAPSGANVLTF.

The V and J genes are TRBV27 and TRBJ1-6, with a possible D match to TRBD1 (5 bases). The CDR3 sequence is 13 residues long. Trimming took 3 bases from V and 8 from J, leaving 8 bases between them. Germline CDR1 is MNHEY and CDR2 is SMNVEV (reference sequence). Written as DNA, the CDR3 is TGTGCCAGCAGTTTTGGGACTTATTCACCCCTCCACTTT. It encodes CASSFGTYSPLHF.